This TCR beta chain was sequenced for a study of cytomegalovirus exposure and HLA in healthy donors. Amplification used 60 Vbeta primers and 13 Jbeta primers. Clones were sequenced by immunoSEQ multiplex PCR, and TCRdb holds only the in-frame ones, with some missing. The repertoire holds some 180,000 clones, with about four fifths as singletons. This CDR3 is 17 amino acids long. V was pared by 3 bases and J by 10 bases, with 12 bases of the junction left unmatched. Per the germline V gene, CDR1 is SGDLS and CDR2 is YYNGEE. Sequenced input: PBMCs. The sequence came from a woman aged 25 to 39 in good health and CMV-seronegative. The chain combines TRBV9 with TRBJ2-2, with 13 bases identical to TRBD2. CDR3 nucleotide sequence: TGTGCCAGCAGCGCTAACACGGGACTAGCGGGGTCCGAGGAGCTGTTTTTT. Its protein is CASSANTGLAGSEELFF. Together with reference TRBV9 and TRBJ2-2, the CDR3 gives the full variable domain: DSGVTQTPKHLITATGQRVTLRCSPRSGDLSVYWYQQSLDQGLQFLIQYYNGEERAKGNILERFSAQQFPDLHSELNLSSLELGDSALYFCASSANTGLAGSEELFFGEGSRLTVL.